Reported below is one TCR beta chain. Its cognate antigen is unknown. Using immunoSEQ multiplex PCR, the repertoire was profiled, and TCRdb retains in-frame clones only, with some absent. The sample consists of roughly 18,000 clones, 70% to 90% of them appearing once. The data originate from a study of lymphopenia after photon versus proton radiotherapy. Overall study results and limits: Oligoclonal CD8+ Temra expansion after nadir drove photon patients' diversity drop. Proton therapy kept repertoires fairly stable, unlike photons, which gained effector/memory cells. Better survival with proton therapy was suggested as possible, not demonstrated.

The CDR3 runs 12 residues. V was clipped by 2 bases and J by 2 bases, with 3 bases between them. Germline values: CDR1 SGHAT, CDR2 FQNNGV. The TCR sequence derives from a woman aged 45-65 years with pancreatic cancer. The input for sequencing was peripheral blood, taken from a patient treated with photon-based radiotherapy. The V and J genes are TRBV11-2 and TRBJ1-2; D ambiguous. The CDR3 loop is CASSLRNYGYTF. CDR3 DNA sequence: TGTGCCAGCAGCTTACGAAACTATGGCTACACCTTC.